The present T cell receptor beta chain was sequenced within a study of chemoradiotherapy in HPV16-positive cancers. The overall study: Candidate HPV-specific clones and shared TCR motifs came from two HPV16-positive patients.

As to this clone: Its antigen is not identified.

Repertoires were sampled repeatedly during chemoradiotherapy. Study-wide points: Non-HPV-specific T cells did not expand in tumors during treatment, whereas candidate HPV-specific clones and E7-related motifs did. Only a couple of HPV16-positive patients supplied the functional HPV-specificity definition.

Data came from immunoSEQ multiplex PCR; TCRdb stores just in-frame clones and leaves some out. The table lists about 12,000 clones, roughly 80% of them singletons. This CDR3 is built from 13 residues. Per germline, CDR1 SGDLS and CDR2 YYNGEE. The V gene lost 4 bases and the J gene lost 8 bases, with 13 bases spanning the gap. The chain recombines TRBV9 with TRBJ2-1; D might be TRBD2 (5 bases). This material was acquired from a patient who underwent chemoradiotherapy. The receptor was isolated from a human donor with HPV-associated anogenital cancer. This CDR3 is CASSTSELDEQFF. The DNA of the CDR3 is TGTGCCAGCAGCACTAGTGAGCTAGATGAGCAGTTCTTC. Full variable domain (rest looked up from reference TRBV9 and TRBJ2-1): DSGVTQTPKHLITATGQRVTLRCSPRSGDLSVYWYQQSLDQGLQFLIQYYNGEERAKGNILERFSAQQFPDLHSELNLSSLELGDSALYFCASSTSELDEQFFGPGTRLTVL.